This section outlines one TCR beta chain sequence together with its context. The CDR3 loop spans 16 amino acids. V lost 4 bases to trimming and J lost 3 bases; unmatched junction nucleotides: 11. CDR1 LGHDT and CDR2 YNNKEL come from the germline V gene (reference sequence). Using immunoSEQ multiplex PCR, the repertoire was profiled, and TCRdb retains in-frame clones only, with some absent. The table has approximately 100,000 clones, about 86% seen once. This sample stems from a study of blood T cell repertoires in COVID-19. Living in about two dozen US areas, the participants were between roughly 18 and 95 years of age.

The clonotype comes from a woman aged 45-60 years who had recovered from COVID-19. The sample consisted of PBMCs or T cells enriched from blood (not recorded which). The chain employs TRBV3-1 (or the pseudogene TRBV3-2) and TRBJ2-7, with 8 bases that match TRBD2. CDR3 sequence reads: CASSLAGTRYLYEQYF. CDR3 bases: TGTGCCAGCAGCCTCGCCGGGACTAGATATCTCTACGAGCAGTACTTC.